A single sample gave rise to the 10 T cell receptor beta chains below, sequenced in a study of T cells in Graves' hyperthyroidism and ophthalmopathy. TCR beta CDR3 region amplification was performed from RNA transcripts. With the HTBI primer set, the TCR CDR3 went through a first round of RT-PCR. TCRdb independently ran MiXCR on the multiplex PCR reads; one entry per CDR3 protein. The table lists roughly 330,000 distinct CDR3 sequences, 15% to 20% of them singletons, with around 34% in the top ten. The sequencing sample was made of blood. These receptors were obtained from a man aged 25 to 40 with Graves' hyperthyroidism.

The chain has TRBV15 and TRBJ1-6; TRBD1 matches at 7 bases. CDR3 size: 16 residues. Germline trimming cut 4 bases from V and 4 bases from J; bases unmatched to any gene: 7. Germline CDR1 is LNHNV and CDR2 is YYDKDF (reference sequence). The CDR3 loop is CATSKGGSVYNSPLHF. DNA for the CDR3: TGTGCCACCAGCAAAGGGGGCAGTGTTTATAATTCACCCCTCCACTTT.

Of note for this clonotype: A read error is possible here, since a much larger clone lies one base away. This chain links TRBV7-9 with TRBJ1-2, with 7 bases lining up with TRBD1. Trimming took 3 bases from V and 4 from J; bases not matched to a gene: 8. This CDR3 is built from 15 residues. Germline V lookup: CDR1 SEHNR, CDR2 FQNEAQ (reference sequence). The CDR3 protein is CASSLGDSGLYGYTF. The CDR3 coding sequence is TGTGCCAGCAGCTTGGGGGACAGTGGCCTCTATGGCTACACCTTC.

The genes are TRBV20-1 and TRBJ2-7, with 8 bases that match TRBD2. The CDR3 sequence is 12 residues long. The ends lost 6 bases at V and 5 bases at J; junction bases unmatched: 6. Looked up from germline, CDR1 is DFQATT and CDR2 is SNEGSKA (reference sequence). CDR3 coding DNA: TGCAGTGCGGCGGGGGGCAGGGACGAGCAGTACTTC. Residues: CSAAGGRDEQYF.

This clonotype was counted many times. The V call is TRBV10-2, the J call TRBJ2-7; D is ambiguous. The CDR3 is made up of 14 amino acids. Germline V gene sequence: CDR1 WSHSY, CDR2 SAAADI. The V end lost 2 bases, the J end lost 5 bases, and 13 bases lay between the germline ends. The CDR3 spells CASSEALPNHEQYF. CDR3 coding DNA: TGCGCCAGCAGTGAGGCCCTCCCCAACCACGAGCAGTACTTC.

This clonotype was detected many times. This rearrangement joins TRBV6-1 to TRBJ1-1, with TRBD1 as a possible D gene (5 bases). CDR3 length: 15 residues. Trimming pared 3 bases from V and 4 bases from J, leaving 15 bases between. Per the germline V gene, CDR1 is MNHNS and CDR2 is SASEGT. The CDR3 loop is CASSDSGARATEAFF. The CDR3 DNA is TGTGCCAGCAGTGACTCTGGGGCTAGGGCCACTGAAGCTTTCTTT.

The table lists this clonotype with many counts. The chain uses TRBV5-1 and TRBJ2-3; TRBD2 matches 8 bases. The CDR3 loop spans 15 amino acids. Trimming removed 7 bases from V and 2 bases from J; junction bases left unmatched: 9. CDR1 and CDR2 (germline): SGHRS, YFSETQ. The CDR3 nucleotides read TGCGCCAGCGATCCGGCGGGAGGCCCCACAGATACGCAGTATTTT. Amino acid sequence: CASDPAGGPTDTQYF.

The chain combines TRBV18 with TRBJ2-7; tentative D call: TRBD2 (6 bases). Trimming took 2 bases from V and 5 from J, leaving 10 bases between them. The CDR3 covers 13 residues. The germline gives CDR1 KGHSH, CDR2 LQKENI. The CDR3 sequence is CASSPSGRNEQYF. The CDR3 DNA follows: TGTGCCAGCTCACCAAGTGGGAGGAACGAGCAGTACTTC.

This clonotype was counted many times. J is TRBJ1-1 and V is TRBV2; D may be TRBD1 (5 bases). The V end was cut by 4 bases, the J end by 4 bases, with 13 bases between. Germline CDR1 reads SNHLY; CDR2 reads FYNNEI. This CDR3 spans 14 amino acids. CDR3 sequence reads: CASSAGQRGTEAFF. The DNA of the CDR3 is TGTGCCAGCAGTGCTGGCCAAAGGGGCACTGAAGCTTTCTTT.

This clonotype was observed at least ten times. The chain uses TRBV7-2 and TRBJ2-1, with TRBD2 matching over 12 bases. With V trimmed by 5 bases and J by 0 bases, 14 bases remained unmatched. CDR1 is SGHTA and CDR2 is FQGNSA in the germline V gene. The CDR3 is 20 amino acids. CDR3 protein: CASSPWYRLAGETSYNEQFF. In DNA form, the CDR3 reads TGTGCCAGCAGCCCTTGGTATAGACTAGCGGGAGAGACCTCCTACAATGAGCAGTTCTTC.

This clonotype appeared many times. CDR3 bases: TGTGCCATCAGTGTGCGAGCGGAGGGACCAGGGACCCAGTACTTC. Residues: CAISVRAEGPGTQYF. V is TRBV10-3 and J is TRBJ2-5; D might be TRBD2 (6 bases). The germline gives CDR1 ENHRY, CDR2 SYGVKD. The V end was cut by 4 bases, the J end by 7 bases, with 19 bases between. The length of the CDR3 is 15 residues.